The 27 T cell receptor beta chains below were found in one sample sequenced in a study of T-cell reconstitution after alpha-beta-depleted transplantation in children (dated by TCRdb to 2015 to 2016). The receptor library was made with PCR. Sequencing relied on an Illumina HiSeq 2500. To normalize quantification of the TCRbeta repertoire, the TCR libraries were built with molecular barcoding that relied on unique molecular identifiers. Using fastp trimming at Q25 and MiXCR clonotype assembly, TCRdb reanalyzed the public sequencing data and kept in-frame beta chains. Every entry covers one CDR3 protein and lists the most common genes and DNA from its rows. The sample yields about 200,000 distinct CDR3 sequences; roughly 15% were counted once. In total, the top ten clones hold about 12% of the sample. The sequenced sample was PBMCs from the stem cell graft donor, obtained from the stem cell graft. The receptors stem from a human donor who donated a stem cell graft to a child with acute lymphoblastic leukemia.

This clonotype was observed many times. V usage is TRBV20-1 and J usage is TRBJ2-7; the match to TRBD2 covers 11 bases. Germline assignment: CDR1 DFQATT and CDR2 SNEGSKA (reference sequence). V dropped 1 base and J dropped 1; count of bases not matched to a gene: 3. CDR3 size: 15 residues. CDR3 region: CSARGLAGGSYEQYF. CDR3 sequence (DNA): TGCAGTGCTAGAGGTCTAGCGGGAGGTTCCTACGAGCAGTACTTC.

The J gene is TRBJ2-2, the V gene TRBV4-1; TRBD2 agrees at 11 bases. J was trimmed by 1 base and V by 3 bases; bases with no gene match: 1. Germline-derived CDR1 and CDR2 are MGHRA and YSYEKL. The CDR3 sequence is 16 residues long. This CDR3 reads CASSQGLAENTGELFF. DNA for the CDR3: TGCGCCAGCAGCCAGGGACTAGCGGAGAACACCGGGGAGCTGTTTTTT.

This clonotype was picked up many times. This chain uses TRBV6-5 with TRBJ2-3, with D tentatively TRBD2 (5 bases). V dropped 0 bases and J dropped 6 bases, with 10 bases sitting between them. Germline V gene sequence: CDR1 MNHEY, CDR2 SVGAGI. This CDR3 has 14 amino acids. The DNA for the CDR3 is TGTGCCAGCAGTTACTCGAGAGGGCGGGATACGCAGTATTTT. Translating gives CASSYSRGRDTQYF.

The table lists this clonotype with a few counts. The rearrangement links TRBV20-1 to TRBJ2-7; 7 nucleotides line up with TRBD2. From germline, CDR1 is DFQATT and CDR2 SNEGSKA (reference sequence). The ends lost 6 bases at V and 6 bases at J; junction bases unmatched: 20. CDR3 length equals 16 residues. The CDR3 is CSATPLVLREGREQYF. The DNA of the CDR3 is TGCAGTGCCACCCCGTTAGTTTTGAGGGAGGGGCGCGAGCAGTACTTC.

The chain combines TRBV5-1 with TRBJ2-5; D ambiguous. The V end lost 4 bases, the J end lost 2 bases, and 15 bases lay between the germline ends. This CDR3 has 15 amino acids. The V gene's germline CDR1 is SGHRS and CDR2 YFSETQ. This CDR3 reads CASSGTALGQETQYF. CDR3 coding DNA: TGCGCCAGCAGCGGTACAGCATTGGGACAAGAGACCCAGTACTTC.

This clonotype was picked up many times. The rearrangement links TRBV10-2 to TRBJ1-1; D remains unclear. CDR1 WSHSY and CDR2 SAAADI come from the germline V gene. Between the trimmed V and J ends, which lost 8 bases and 3 bases, there was a span of 7 bases. This CDR3 is 11 amino acids long. The CDR3 spells CASGGYTEAFF. CDR3 in DNA: TGCGCCAGCGGAGGATACACTGAAGCTTTCTTT.

This clonotype was counted ten times or more. The rearrangement joins TRBV27 to TRBJ2-1, with D tentatively TRBD2 (5 bases). The V gene lost 8 bases and the J gene lost 0 bases, with 11 bases spanning the gap. The CDR3 runs to 14 residues. The germline CDR1 and CDR2 sequences are MNHEY and SMNVEV (reference sequence). In DNA, the CDR3 is TGTGCCAGCGCCCGAGGGTACTCCTACAATGAGCAGTTCTTC. Its translation: CASARGYSYNEQFF.

This clonotype appeared many times. V is TRBV12-3 or TRBV12-4 and J is TRBJ2-5, with 7 bases aligning to TRBD2. This CDR3 is built from 14 residues. V lost 3 bases, J lost 5 bases, and 6 bases stayed unmatched. The CDR3 is CASSFAGVTETQYF. CDR3 in DNA: TGTGCCAGCAGTTTTGCGGGAGTAACGGAGACCCAGTACTTC.

This clonotype was seen repeatedly, ten times or more. The V call is TRBV29-1, the J call TRBJ1-2, with a tentative D call TRBD1 (5 bases). CDR1 is SQVTM and CDR2 is ANQGSEA in the germline V gene. Trimming took 4 bases from V and 1 from J, leaving 10 bases between them. The CDR3 loop spans 13 amino acids. CDR3 loop: CSVGDLLNYGYTF. In nucleotides, the CDR3 is TGCAGCGTTGGGGACCTACTTAACTATGGCTACACCTTC.

The chain employs TRBV27 and TRBJ2-7, with 7 bases that match TRBD1. There are 13 residues in the CDR3. Unmatched junction bases numbered 2, after V lost 3 bases and J lost 3 bases. CDR1 and CDR2 from the germline V gene are MNHEY and SMNVEV (reference sequence). The CDR3 sequence: CASSFGQVYEQYF. In DNA, the CDR3 is TGTGCCAGCAGTTTTGGACAGGTCTACGAGCAGTACTTC.

Many counts were recorded for this clonotype. The chain combines TRBV7-9 with TRBJ1-2; 8 bases line up with TRBD1. The trim removed 3 bases at V and 3 bases at J, leaving 6 bases unmatched. Germline CDR1 is SEHNR and CDR2 is FQNEAQ (reference sequence). CDR3 length: 15 residues. The CDR3 DNA follows: TGTGCCAGCAGCTTCGACAGGGGTGTTGACTATGGCTACACCTTC. It translates to CASSFDRGVDYGYTF.

This clonotype was found many times. The chain couples TRBV7-9 to TRBJ2-7; D remains unclear. The CDR3 spans 13 residues. Looked up from germline, CDR1 is SEHNR and CDR2 is FQNEAQ (reference sequence). V dropped 5 bases and J dropped 3 bases, with 11 bases sitting between them. The CDR3 sequence: CASSAAASYEQYF. DNA for the CDR3: TGTGCCAGCAGCGCGGCAGCTAGCTACGAGCAGTACTTC. The variable domain in full, with the rest retrieved from reference TRBV7-9 and TRBJ2-7, is DTGVSQNPRHKITKRGQNVTFRCDPISEHNRLYWYRQTLGQGPEFLTYFQNEAQLEKSRLLSDRFSAERPKGSFSTLEIQRTEQGDSAMYLCASSAAASYEQYFGPGTRLTVT.

This clonotype was counted at least ten times. The CDR3 region has the DNA TGTGCCAGCAGCCTGACCGCCTCGGGGACAGCCGGGGAGCTGTTTTTT. Encoded protein: CASSLTASGTAGELFF. This sequence joins TRBV28 and TRBJ2-2; 7 nucleotides align to TRBD1. This CDR3 spans 16 amino acids. J gave up 6 bases and V 6 bases, and 13 bases lay outside the gene matches. The germline CDR1 and CDR2 sequences are MDHEN and SYDVKM.

In this sample, this clonotype turned up many times. The genes are TRBV3-1 and TRBJ1-2; 9 bases map to TRBD1. V was pared by 4 bases and J by 6 bases, with 9 bases of the junction left unmatched. This CDR3 has 15 amino acids. Germline V CDR1 and CDR2: LGHDT, YNNKEL (reference sequence). CDR3 in amino acids: CASSPQGAHRHGYTF. As DNA, the CDR3 is TGTGCCAGCAGCCCACAGGGGGCTCACCGTCATGGCTACACCTTC.

At least ten counts were recorded for this clonotype. This chain uses TRBV29-1 with TRBJ2-5; 7 bases fit TRBD1. Trimming took 8 bases from V and 1 from J; bases not matched to a gene: 7. The CDR3 extends over 13 amino acids. Germline V CDR1 and CDR2: SQVTM, ANQGSEA. The CDR3 nucleotides read TGCAGCCATACAGGGGCCCTCCAAGAGACCCAGTACTTC. It specifies CSHTGALQETQYF.

This clonotype was detected ten times or more. The chain joins TRBV5-5 to TRBJ2-7; tentative D call: TRBD2 (6 bases). Germline CDR1 SGHKS, CDR2 YYEKEE (reference sequence). Trimming cost V 0 bases and J 2 bases, with 12 bases left between them. The CDR3 spans 15 residues. CDR3 loop: CASSLGLEPAYEQYF. The CDR3 DNA is TGTGCCAGCAGCTTGGGACTAGAACCCGCCTACGAGCAGTACTTC.

In this sample, this clonotype turned up a few times. The rearrangement links TRBV4-1 to TRBJ2-5; 8 nucleotides line up with TRBD2. The CDR3 length is 15 residues. Per germline, CDR1 MGHRA and CDR2 YSYEKL. J was trimmed by 4 bases and V by 2 bases; bases with no gene match: 6. This chain's CDR3 is CASSQIAGWGETQYF. For the CDR3, the DNA is TGCGCCAGCAGCCAAATAGCGGGATGGGGAGAGACCCAGTACTTC.

The sample holds many counts of this clonotype. The chain carries TRBV2 and TRBJ2-7, with D possibly matching TRBD1 (6 bases). Germline V gives CDR1 SNHLY, CDR2 FYNNEI. The germline V and J ends were trimmed by 6 bases and 0 bases, with 12 bases remaining between them. The CDR3 covers 14 residues. The CDR3 region has the DNA TGTGCCAGCAGAGACAGGCAGAGCTCCTACGAGCAGTACTTC. Its protein product is CASRDRQSSYEQYF.

This clonotype showed up many times. V usage is TRBV4-2 and J usage is TRBJ2-3; 13 positions match TRBD2. Germline trimming cut 4 bases from V and 3 bases from J; bases unmatched to any gene: 7. This CDR3 region has 17 residues. The germline V gene has CDR1 LGHNA and CDR2 YNFKEQ. CDR3 sequence (DNA): TGTGCCAGCAGCCTCAACCCGGGACTAGCGGGGACAGATACGCAGTATTTT. Its translation is CASSLNPGLAGTDTQYF.

This clonotype was recorded at least ten times. V and J are TRBV5-1 and TRBJ2-2, with D perhaps TRBD1 (5 bases). CDR1 is SGHRS, CDR2 YFSETQ, per germline. V was cut by 0 bases and J by 6 bases, with 9 bases left in between. The CDR3 sequence is 14 residues long. CDR3 nucleotide sequence: TGCGCCAGCAGCTTGGCACAGGAGCCCGGGGAGCTGTTTTTT. As protein: CASSLAQEPGELFF.

This clonotype was counted many times. The genes are TRBV20-1 and TRBJ2-7; 10 bases are a match to TRBD2. The CDR3 is made up of 14 amino acids. Germline values: CDR1 DFQATT, CDR2 SNEGSKA (reference sequence). V was clipped by 3 bases and J by 6 bases; unmatched bases: 8. The DNA for the CDR3 is TGCAGTGCTAGCACAGGTAGCGGGAGGTTCGAGCAGTACTTC. Protein: CSASTGSGRFEQYF.

The chain couples TRBV20-1 to TRBJ2-7; D is perhaps TRBD2 (6 bases). Trimming cost V 1 base and J 0 bases, with 10 bases left between them. The length of the CDR3 is 14 residues. From germline, CDR1 is DFQATT and CDR2 SNEGSKA (reference sequence). CDR3 in amino acids: CSARGRTISYEQYF. The CDR3 nucleotides read TGCAGTGCTAGAGGTCGGACTATCTCCTACGAGCAGTACTTC.

In this sample, this clonotype turned up many times. This chain links TRBV5-1 with TRBJ1-4; D remains ambiguous. CDR3 length: 13 residues. Per the germline V gene, CDR1 is SGHRS and CDR2 is YFSETQ. With 7 bases removed from V and 2 bases from J, the gap between germline ends came to 9 bases. CDR3 region: CASARATNEKLFF. CDR3 DNA: TGCGCCAGCGCCCGTGCGACTAATGAAAAACTGTTTTTT.

This clonotype has only a few counts. The V gene is TRBV11-2, the J gene TRBJ1-2; a possible D gene is TRBD1 (6 bases). The CDR3 length is 17 residues. The germline V gene encodes CDR1 SGHAT and CDR2 FQNNGV. V was shortened by 0 bases and J by 5 bases, with 19 bases between the two germline ends. DNA for the CDR3: TGTGCCAGCAGCTTAGATCTGAGACAGGCCTTTGGGTATGGCTACACCTTC. This translates into CASSLDLRQAFGYGYTF. The entire variable domain, with the rest obtained from reference TRBV11-2 and TRBJ1-2, is as follows: EAGVAQSPRYKIIEKRQSVAFWCNPISGHATLYWYQQILGQGPKLLIQFQNNGVVDDSQLPKDRFSAERLKGVDSTLKIQPAKLEDSAVYLCASSLDLRQAFGYGYTFGSGTRLTVV.

The table lists this clonotype with many counts. J is TRBJ1-1 and V is TRBV10-3; D is unresolved. CDR3 size: 14 residues. CDR1 is ENHRY, CDR2 SYGVKD, per germline. The germline V and J ends were trimmed by 2 bases and 1 base, with 8 bases remaining between them. CDR3 loop: CAISEEGWNTEAFF. DNA of the CDR3: TGTGCCATCAGTGAGGAGGGTTGGAACACTGAAGCTTTCTTT.

Comments on this clonotype: This could be a read error, since a much larger clone is one nucleotide away. CDR3 amino acids: CASSPGSGKGQYF. For the CDR3, the DNA is TGTGCCAGCAGCCCTGGGTCGGGGAAGGGTCAGTACTTC. The J gene is TRBJ2-4, the V gene TRBV11-2; a weak D match, TRBD2 (5 bases). Germline V gene lookup returns CDR1 SGHAT and CDR2 FQNNGV. This CDR3 has 13 amino acids. V was trimmed by 5 bases and J by 12 bases, leaving 17 bases between them.

V usage is TRBV10-3 and J usage is TRBJ2-1; 10 bases are a match to TRBD1. CDR3 length: 19 amino acids. CDR1 and CDR2 from the germline V gene are ENHRY and SYGVKD. Trimming removed 3 bases from V and 5 bases from J; junction bases left unmatched: 16. CDR3 loop: CAISDTGTGVLLLDNEQFF. Here the CDR3 DNA reads TGTGCCATCAGTGATACCGGGACAGGGGTCCTCTTATTGGACAATGAGCAGTTCTTC.